The 2 T cell receptor beta chains given below trace back to one sample, sequenced in a study of shared T cell receptors in the human thymus. TCRdb's table, derived via immunoSEQ multiplex PCR, lists solely in-frame clones and lacks some. The data show around 730,000 clones, with roughly 88% seen just once and 0.008% to 0.011% held by the top ten. The same data also contributed to another study, on human thymus T cells.

The sequencing sample was made of thymocytes. All receptors derive from a girl under two years old with a congenital heart defect.

The rearrangement uses TRBV2 and TRBJ2-7, with TRBD1 identical over 10 bases. The CDR3 consists of 15 residues. Germline V gene lookup returns CDR1 SNHLY and CDR2 FYNNEI. V was clipped by 6 bases and J by 2 bases; unmatched bases: 7. This CDR3 reads CASSVGQGETYEQYF. CDR3 sequence (DNA): TGTGCCAGCAGCGTCGGACAGGGGGAGACCTACGAGCAGTACTTC.

This chain links TRBV9 with TRBJ1-2; the D gene is possibly TRBD1 (5 bases). Germline CDR1 SGDLS, CDR2 YYNGEE. This CDR3 contains 14 residues. Deletions cut 3 bases from V and 4 bases from J, with 13 bases between. CDR3 amino acids: CASSGWGRIYGYTF. In DNA, the CDR3 is TGTGCCAGCAGCGGTTGGGGGAGGATCTATGGCTACACCTTC.